Listed below are T cell receptor beta chains from one sample, sequenced in a study of cytomegalovirus exposure and HLA in healthy donors. Some clones are missing from TCRdb's copy, which holds only in-frame ones; the method was immunoSEQ multiplex PCR. The sample carries 170,000 or so clones, around 72% recorded once. Material: PBMCs. These receptors were taken from a woman in her fifties or sixties in good health and CMV-seropositive. CDR3s include the opening cysteine and the closing phenylalanine or tryptophan. D genes are given only for firm matches. Clone sizes are given selectively: once, few, many, or a class where the clone is expanded.

v_call	clone_size	j_call	d_call	cdr3_aa	cdr3_nt
TRBV6-6	.	TRBJ2-5	.	CASSYGGPGETQYF	TGTGCCAGCAGTTACGGAGGGCCCGGCGAGACCCAGTACTTC
TRBV5-5	.	TRBJ2-1	.	CASRFSTSGSSYNEQFF	TGTGCCAGCAGATTTTCTACCTCCGGGTCCTCTTACAATGAGCAGTTCTTC
TRBV2	.	TRBJ2-3	TRBD1	CASSGQGTDTQYF	TGTGCCAGCAGCGGACAGGGTACAGATACGCAGTATTTT
TRBV4-3	.	TRBJ2-3	.	CASSQVEQGLGTDTQYF	TGCGCCAGCAGCCAAGTTGAACAGGGTTTGGGCACAGATACGCAGTATTTT
TRBV7-9	once	TRBJ1-1	TRBD1	CASSLELGQGENTEAFF	TGTGCCAGCAGCTTAGAGCTGGGACAGGGTGAGAACACTGAAGCTTTCTTT
TRBV5-1	.	TRBJ2-5	TRBD1	CASSLTGVRETQYF	TGCGCCAGCTCCCTGACAGGGGTGAGGGAGACCCAGTACTTC
TRBV5-1	.	TRBJ1-4	.	CASSPSGGVREKLFF	TGCGCCAGCAGCCCCTCGGGGGGGGTCCGGGAAAAACTGTTTTTT
TRBV19	.	TRBJ2-1	TRBD2	CASSPRLAGASYNEQFF	TGTGCCAGTAGTCCGCGACTAGCGGGGGCCTCCTACAATGAGCAGTTCTTC
TRBV28	once	TRBJ1-2	.	CASSSPPTSTLGYTF	TGTGCCAGCAGTTCCCCCCCCACCTCGACTCTTGGCTACACCTTC
TRBV10-3	.	TRBJ2-4	TRBD1	CAISSGTVGVDIQYF	TGTGCCATCAGTTCCGGGACAGTAGGGGTTGACATTCAGTACTTC
TRBV19	once	TRBJ2-5	.	CASRGPRGTQYF	TGTGCCAGTAGGGGGCCCCGAGGGACCCAGTACTTC